This T cell receptor beta chain originates from a study of shared clonotypes between healthy human individuals. Sequencing was performed with immunoSEQ multiplex PCR; in TCRdb, only in-frame clones are kept and a portion is missing. The sample includes some 2,500,000 clones, under 95% of them seen just once. V shed 1 base and J shed 0 bases, with 8 bases lying between them. The CDR3 has 15 residues. The germline CDR1 and CDR2 sequences are SGDLS and YYNGEE. Participating donors were healthy, HIV-negative adults free of recent acute infections or vaccinations. Every donor, a Caucasian adult, lived in Nashville, Tennessee.

This clonotype was obtained from a man aged 18-30 years in good health. Some clones in this sample may be carry-over from other donors' samples. The specimen sequenced was naive CD4+ T cells from PBMCs. Subset specified: CD45RA+ positively selected. The genes are TRBV9 and TRBJ2-1, with unresolved D. The CDR3 DNA reads TGTGCCAGCAGCGTATCGTGGGGCTCCTACAATGAGCAGTTCTTC. Translating gives CASSVSWGSYNEQFF.